Listed below are T cell receptor beta chains from one sample, sequenced in a study of shared clonotypes between healthy human individuals. This table comes from immunoSEQ multiplex PCR, and its TCRdb copy is limited to in-frame clones, with some not included. The table records roughly 2.5 million clones, 90% to 95% of them present only once. The sequencing input was naive CD4+ T cells sorted from blood. The receptor set was obtained from a man aged 18 to 35 in good health. Each CDR3 is given with its conserved first and last residue.

CASSTTGGTGYTF,TRBV28,TRBJ1-2,13
CASKGEQGQPQHF,TRBV7-2,TRBJ1-5,13
CASSLAEATEAFF,TRBV5-1,TRBJ1-1,13
CASRRVQTEAFF,TRBV2,TRBJ1-1,12
CASSLSGGGYTF,TRBV6-5,TRBJ1-2,12
CASSYSMGYEQFF,TRBV6-6,TRBJ2-1,13
CASSLYLGQGGYEQYF,TRBV11-2,TRBJ2-7,16
CASSHAGGYEQYF,TRBV14,TRBJ2-7,13
CASSRGQGLSGANVLTF,TRBV19,TRBJ2-6,17
CASSLTGTYEQYF,TRBV5-5,TRBJ2-7,13
CASSWTVSTDTQYF,TRBV19,TRBJ2-3,14
CASSVAAGSLYEQYF,TRBV9,TRBJ2-7,15
CASSTVLAGGPASYNEQFF,TRBV10-2,TRBJ2-1,19
CASSLQGGSHEQYF,TRBV7-2,TRBJ2-7,14
CASSLAAEAYNEQFF,TRBV5-1,TRBJ2-1,15
CATRGGGREAFF,TRBV28,TRBJ1-1,12